What follows is one T cell receptor beta chain and its context. Its matching antigen is unknown. The data were taken from a study of CD4 T cells in relation to SARS-CoV-2 and coronaviruses. In the study overall: TCR beta CDR3s were sequenced after approximately ten-day antigen culture of PBMCs.

TCRdb keeps only in-frame clones here, not all; method: immunoSEQ multiplex PCR. The repertoire has some 30,000 clones, 76% of them found once; the top ten carry over 15%. The CDR3 length is 15 residues. The germline gives CDR1 KGHSH, CDR2 LQKENI. V lost 3 bases, J lost 8 bases, and 14 bases lay in between. Before the COVID-19 pandemic, during about 2011-2019, CD4+ T cells were taken from unexposed donors. Isolation of CD4+ T cells took place after around 11 days in culture. Cells permitting, SARS-CoV-2 S/N and four cold-coronavirus spikes were tested on unexposed-donor CD4+ T cells. Study results and limitations: In roughly 65% of donors, memory CD4+ clonotypes crossrecognized SARS-CoV-2 and at least one common cold coronavirus spike.

What was sequenced was CD4+ T cells from PBMCs, cultured in vitro. V is TRBV18 and J is TRBJ1-6; the D gene is possibly TRBD1 (5 bases). This clonotype was obtained from a human donor in good health. The CDR3 loop is CASSPSGGVDSPLHF. In nucleotides, the CDR3 is TGTGCCAGCTCACCTTCGGGGGGAGTCGATTCACCCCTCCACTTT.